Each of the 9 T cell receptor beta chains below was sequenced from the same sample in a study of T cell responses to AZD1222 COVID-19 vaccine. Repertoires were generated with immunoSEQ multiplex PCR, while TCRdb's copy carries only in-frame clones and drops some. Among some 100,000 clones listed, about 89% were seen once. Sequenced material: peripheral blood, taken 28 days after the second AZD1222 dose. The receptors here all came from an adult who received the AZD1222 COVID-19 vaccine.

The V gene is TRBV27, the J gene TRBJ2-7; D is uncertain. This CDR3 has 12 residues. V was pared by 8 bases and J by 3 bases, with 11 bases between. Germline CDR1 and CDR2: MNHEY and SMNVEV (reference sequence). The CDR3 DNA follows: TGTGCCAGCCCGGACGCCGGCTACGAGCAGTACTTC. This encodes CASPDAGYEQYF.

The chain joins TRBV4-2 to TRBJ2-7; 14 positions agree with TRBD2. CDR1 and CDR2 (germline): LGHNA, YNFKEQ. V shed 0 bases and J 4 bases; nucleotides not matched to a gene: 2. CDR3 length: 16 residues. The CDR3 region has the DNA TGTGCCAGCAGCCAAGATGGGACTAGCGGGAGTTACGAGCAGTACTTC. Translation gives CASSQDGTSGSYEQYF.

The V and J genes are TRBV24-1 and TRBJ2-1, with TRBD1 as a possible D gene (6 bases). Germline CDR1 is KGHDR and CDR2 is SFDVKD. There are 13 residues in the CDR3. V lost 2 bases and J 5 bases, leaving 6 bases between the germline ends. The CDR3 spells CATSDSGDNEQFF. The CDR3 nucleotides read TGTGCCACCAGTGATTCAGGGGACAATGAGCAGTTCTTC.

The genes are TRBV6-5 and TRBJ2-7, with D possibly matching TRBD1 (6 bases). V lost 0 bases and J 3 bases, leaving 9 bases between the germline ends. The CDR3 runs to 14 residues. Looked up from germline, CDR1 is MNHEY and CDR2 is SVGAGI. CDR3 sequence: CASSYSGGSYEQYF. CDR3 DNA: TGTGCCAGCAGTTACTCAGGGGGTAGCTACGAGCAGTACTTC.

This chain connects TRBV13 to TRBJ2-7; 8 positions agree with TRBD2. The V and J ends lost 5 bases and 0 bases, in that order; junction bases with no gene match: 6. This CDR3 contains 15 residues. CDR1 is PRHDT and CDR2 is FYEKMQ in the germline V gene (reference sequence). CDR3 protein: CASSPRGGASYEQYF. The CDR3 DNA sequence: TGTGCCAGCAGCCCCCGGGGGGGGGCCTCCTACGAGCAGTACTTC.

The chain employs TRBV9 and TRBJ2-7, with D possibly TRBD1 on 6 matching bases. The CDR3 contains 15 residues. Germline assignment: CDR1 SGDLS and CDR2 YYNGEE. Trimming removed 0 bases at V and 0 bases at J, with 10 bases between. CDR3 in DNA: TGTGCCAGCAGCGTAGCGGACAGTTCCTCCTACGAGCAGTACTTC. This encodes CASSVADSSSYEQYF.

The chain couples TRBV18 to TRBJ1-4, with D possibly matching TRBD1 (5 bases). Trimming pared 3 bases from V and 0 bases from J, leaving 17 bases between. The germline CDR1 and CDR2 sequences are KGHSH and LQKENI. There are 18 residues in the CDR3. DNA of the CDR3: TGTGCCAGCTCACCTTACGGTGGAGGGGTAGCAACTAATGAAAAACTGTTTTTT. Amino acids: CASSPYGGGVATNEKLFF.

The CDR3 bases are TGCGCCAGCAGCCAACCCGAAGGGGGTCAGCCCCAGCATTTT. Translated: CASSQPEGGQPQHF. The J gene is TRBJ1-5, the V gene TRBV4-1, with D perhaps matching TRBD1 (6 bases). Trimming left V 2 bases short and J 6 bases short, with 11 bases between. Germline V gives CDR1 MGHRA, CDR2 YSYEKL. This CDR3 region has 14 residues.

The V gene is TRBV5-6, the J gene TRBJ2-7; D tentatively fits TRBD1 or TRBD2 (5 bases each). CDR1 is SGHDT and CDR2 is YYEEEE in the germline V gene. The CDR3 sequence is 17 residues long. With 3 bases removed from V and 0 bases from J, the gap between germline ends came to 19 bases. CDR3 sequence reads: CASSSSPGRRNSYEQYF. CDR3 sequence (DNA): TGTGCCAGCAGCTCAAGCCCGGGACGCAGGAACTCCTACGAGCAGTACTTC.